The clone carrying this T cell receptor beta chain was picked up many times. Its cognate antigen is unknown. The data belong to a study of HIV-infected children after antiretroviral therapy interruption. Study-wide context: Four children interrupted treatment; four stayed on continuous treatment. General observations from the study: Sorted CD45RA+ naive cells might include minor non-naive CD45RA+ cells.

Treatment defined: PENTA 11 planned treatment interruption arm or continuous ART arm. The TCR library was built from RNA with a 3' RACE protocol and unique molecular identifiers. TCRdb re-called the 3' RACE reads through MiXCR, storing one row per CDR3 protein. The sample shows 45,000 to 50,000 distinct CDR3 sequences, 4.3% of them seen only once. The CDR3 is 14 amino acids. V was clipped by 4 bases and J by 4 bases, with 12 bases between them. Per the germline V gene, CDR1 is MDHEN and CDR2 is SYDVKM. V and J are TRBV28 and TRBJ2-3; D is possibly TRBD1 or TRBD2 (5 bases each). Sequencing used CD45RA+ CD4+ T cells from PBMCs, pooled from several time points, obtained from a donor given antiretroviral therapy, either interrupted or continuous. The subset here: naive CD4+ CD45RA+ CD45RO- T cells. This TCR was recovered from a pool of human donors with HIV. DNA of the CDR3: TGTGCCAGCAGTTGGTCGGGACGACCAGATACGCAGTATTTT. It encodes CASSWSGRPDTQYF.